These T cell receptor beta chains were read from a single sample in a study of T cells in Graves' hyperthyroidism and ophthalmopathy. Via MiXCR, TCRdb re-called the multiplex PCR reads, giving one row per CDR3 protein. This table holds about 530,000 distinct CDR3 sequences, roughly a sixth found once. Sequencing was performed on blood. All receptors come from a woman under 30 with Graves' ophthalmopathy. The CDR3 runs from the conserved cysteine through the conserved F or W. D genes are given only for firm matches. Clone size appears in some rows only: once, few, many, or a class for an expanded clone.

>few|TRBV20-1|.|TRBJ2-3
CSASVPSGRTDTQYF
TGCAGTGCTAGTGTACCGAGCGGGCGCACAGATACGCAGTATTTT
>.|TRBV5-6|TRBD1|TRBJ1-1
CASSSSGTGTNVAEAFF
TGTGCCAGCAGCTCATCCGGGACAGGGACGAATGTCGCTGAAGCTTTCTTT
>few|TRBV5-4|.|TRBJ1-2
CASTLSLQENYGYTF
TGTGCCAGCACCTTATCCTTACAGGAAAACTATGGCTACACCTTC
>few|TRBV12-3/TRBV12-4|.|TRBJ2-2
CASSLRGTAGELFF
TGTGCCAGCAGTTTGAGGGGAACCGCCGGGGAGCTGTTTTTT
>once|TRBV7-2|TRBD2|TRBJ2-7
CASSSPGLAGSEQYF
TGTGCCAGCAGCTCGCCGGGACTAGCGGGGAGTGAGCAGTACTTC
>.|TRBV10-3|.|TRBJ1-2
CAISASANYAYTF
TGTGCCATCAGTGCCTCAGCCAACTATGCCTACACCTTC
>many|TRBV12-3/TRBV12-4|.|TRBJ2-1
CASDSIPRRDPYNEQFF
TGTGCCAGCGATTCGATCCCGCGGCGGGACCCCTACAATGAGCAGTTCTTC
>many|TRBV11-2|TRBD1|TRBJ2-1
CASSLNVWGQPYNEQFF
TGTGCCAGCAGCCTGAATGTCTGGGGACAGCCCTACAATGAGCAGTTCTTC
>many|TRBV3-1|TRBD1|TRBJ2-3
CASSPSDRGTDTQYF
TGTGCCAGCAGCCCATCGGACAGGGGGACAGATACGCAGTATTTT
>.|TRBV12-3/TRBV12-4|.|TRBJ1-2
CASSLDLASPFGYTF
TGTGCCAGCAGTTTAGATCTCGCAAGTCCCTTTGGCTACACCTTC
>few|TRBV28|.|TRBJ1-4
CASTGGDGEKLFF
TGTGCCAGCACGGGGGGGGACGGTGAAAAACTGTTTTTT
>many|TRBV2|TRBD2|TRBJ2-7
CASSVGASGGSYEQYF
TGTGCCAGCAGTGTCGGTGCTAGCGGGGGATCCTACGAGCAGTACTTC
>many|TRBV28|TRBD2|TRBJ2-3
CASSLFGMTSGRAESTDTQYF
TGTGCCAGCAGTTTATTCGGGATGACTAGCGGGAGGGCCGAGAGCACAGATACGCAGTATTTT
>.|TRBV7-8|TRBD2|TRBJ2-2
CASSSRLAGAGELFF
TGTGCCAGCAGCTCCAGACTAGCGGGAGCCGGGGAGCTGTTTTTT
>.|TRBV24-1|.|TRBJ2-2
CATSDFRVPGELFF
TGTGCCACCAGTGATTTTAGGGTTCCCGGGGAGCTGTTTTTT
>few|TRBV5-6|TRBD1|TRBJ1-2
CASSWTGGGWGADGYTF
TGTGCCAGCAGCTGGACAGGGGGCGGATGGGGGGCGGATGGCTACACCTTC
>.|TRBV27|TRBD1|TRBJ1-1
CASSFAGTALNTEAFF
TGTGCCAGCAGCTTCGCCGGGACAGCATTGAACACTGAAGCTTTCTTT
>many|TRBV5-1|TRBD1|TRBJ1-1
CASSQGAGEAFF
TGCGCCAGCAGCCAGGGGGCGGGTGAAGCTTTCTTT
>.|TRBV28|TRBD1|TRBJ1-6
CASRNPGWTGAINSPLHF
TGTGCCAGCAGGAACCCGGGGTGGACAGGGGCGATTAATTCACCCCTCCACTTT
>few|TRBV20-1|TRBD2|TRBJ2-5
CSARTGGPRETQYF
TGCAGTGCCCGCACGGGGGGGCCTCGGGAGACCCAGTACTTC
>many|TRBV2|.|TRBJ1-4
CASSEEAGTGEKLFF
TGTGCCAGCAGTGAAGAGGCAGGGACGGGAGAAAAACTGTTTTTT
>many|TRBV6-5|.|TRBJ1-1
CASSYSKLGRNTEAFF
TGTGCCAGCAGTTACTCGAAACTCGGGAGGAACACTGAAGCTTTCTTT
>.|TRBV5-6|.|TRBJ2-1
CASSLDPGPPYNEQFF
TGTGCCAGCAGCTTGGATCCGGGACCCCCCTACAATGAGCAGTTCTTC
>.|TRBV5-4|TRBD2|TRBJ2-1
CASSWETSSVEQFF
TGTGCCAGCAGTTGGGAGACTAGCTCGGTTGAGCAGTTCTTC
>few|TRBV13|TRBD2|TRBJ2-7
CASSQGTSGPEQYF
TGTGCCAGCAGCCAAGGGACTAGCGGGCCCGAGCAGTACTTC
>many|TRBV20-1|TRBD2|TRBJ2-7
CSASPREVSYEQYF
TGCAGTGCTTCTCCTCGGGAGGTCTCCTACGAGCAGTACTTC
>many|TRBV28|.|TRBJ1-4
CASSSGGATNEKLFF
TGTGCCAGCAGCTCCGGGGGTGCAACTAATGAAAAACTGTTTTTT
>.|TRBV19|.|TRBJ1-1
CASTPNTEAFF
TGTGCCAGTACCCCGAACACTGAAGCTTTCTTT
>many|TRBV11-2|.|TRBJ1-3
CASSLRAGNTIYF
TGTGCCAGCAGCCTCCGGGCTGGAAACACCATATATTTT
>.|TRBV6-4|TRBD2|TRBJ2-1
CASSDLTSGGLPLGEQFF
TGTGCCAGCAGTGACTTAACTAGCGGGGGGCTCCCCCTTGGGGAGCAGTTCTTC
>many|TRBV9|.|TRBJ2-7
CASSVGAGVKYEQYF
TGTGCCAGCAGCGTAGGGGCAGGGGTTAAGTACGAGCAGTACTTC
>few|TRBV12-3/TRBV12-4|.|TRBJ2-2
CASSLIEAGELFF
TGTGCCAGCAGTTTAATAGAGGCCGGGGAGCTGTTTTTT
>.|TRBV4-3|.|TRBJ2-1
CASSHRVSGVENEQFF
TGCGCCAGCAGCCACCGAGTCTCGGGGGTCGAGAATGAGCAGTTCTTC
>many|TRBV2|.|TRBJ2-5
CASSAGEADQETQYF
TGTGCCAGCAGTGCAGGCGAGGCGGACCAAGAGACCCAGTACTTC
>many|TRBV7-9|.|TRBJ2-2
CASSGGRNTGELFF
TGTGCCAGCAGTGGGGGACGGAACACCGGGGAGCTGTTTTTT
>many|TRBV5-1|TRBD1|TRBJ1-4
CASSGGGFGTENEKLFF
TGCGCCAGCAGCGGTGGAGGATTTGGGACAGAGAATGAAAAACTGTTTTTT
>many|TRBV20-1|.|TRBJ2-3
CSARDLDSTDTQYF
TGCAGTGCTAGAGACCTTGACAGCACAGATACGCAGTATTTT
>many|TRBV7-7|TRBD1|TRBJ2-1
CASSLEVTGDYNEQFF
TGTGCTAGCAGCTTAGAAGTCACAGGGGACTACAATGAGCAGTTCTTC
>.|TRBV28|TRBD1|TRBJ1-2
CASSLYRGEVGGYTF
TGTGCCAGCAGTTTATACAGGGGGGAGGTTGGGGGCTACACCTTC
>many|TRBV2|TRBD2|TRBJ2-7
CASSGISGRASSYEQYF
TGTGCCAGCAGTGGGATTAGCGGGAGGGCGAGCTCCTACGAGCAGTACTTC
>once|TRBV7-6|TRBD1|TRBJ2-1
CASSATGTAHQNEQFF
TGTGCCAGCAGCGCAACCGGGACAGCCCACCAAAATGAGCAGTTCTTC
>few|TRBV19|.|TRBJ2-7
CASSIAQGAYEQYF
TGTGCCAGTAGTATAGCCCAGGGAGCCTACGAGCAGTACTTC
>many|TRBV30|.|TRBJ1-2
CACPSGEGGYGYTF
TGTGCCTGCCCCTCGGGGGAAGGAGGCTATGGCTACACCTTC
>.|TRBV27|.|TRBJ1-6
CASRAFYREHNSPLHF
TGTGCCAGCAGAGCCTTCTACAGGGAGCATAATTCACCCCTCCACTTT
>few|TRBV2|.|TRBJ2-7
CASSEGRERYEQYF
TGTGCCAGCAGTGAAGGTCGGGAGCGGTACGAGCAGTACTTC
>many|TRBV5-5|.|TRBJ2-7
CASSLTGRAYEQYF
TGTGCCAGCAGCTTGACAGGTAGAGCCTACGAGCAGTACTTC
>many|TRBV28|.|TRBJ1-5
CASRLGGAANQPQHF
TGTGCCAGTAGACTGGGCGGGGCCGCTAATCAGCCCCAGCATTTT
>.|TRBV11-1|TRBD1|TRBJ1-1
CASSPIQGTPEAFF
TGTGCCAGCAGCCCTATACAGGGGACCCCTGAAGCTTTCTTT
>.|TRBV19|.|TRBJ1-4
CASSQGDEKLFF
TGTGCCAGTAGCCAGGGTGATGAAAAACTGTTTTTT
>many|TRBV15|.|TRBJ2-7
CAVRDRSSYEQYF
TGTGCCGTCCGGGACCGCAGCTCCTACGAGCAGTACTTC
>.|TRBV5-8|.|TRBJ1-2
CASSLELANYGYTF
TGTGCCAGCAGCTTGGAGCTGGCTAACTATGGCTACACCTTC
>many|TRBV7-3|TRBD1|TRBJ1-2
CASSRDRTSYGYTF
TGTGCCAGCAGCCGGGACAGGACATCCTATGGCTACACCTTC
>many|TRBV2|.|TRBJ2-4
CASSELVGGGDIQYF
TGTGCCAGCAGTGAACTTGTGGGAGGCGGGGACATTCAGTACTTC